This TCR beta chain was captured by sequencing in a study of CD8 T cells in Susac syndrome. TEMRA cells underwent FACS enrichment and CD8+ and CD4+ T cells underwent negative isolation. The RNA input was roughly 0.45 to 1 ug, and it was reverse transcribed with random hexamers. The method of amplification for TCR beta CDR3 was immunoSEQ multiplex PCR, covering 54 Vbeta and 13 Jbeta. Using its own MiXCR run on the immunoSEQ multiplex PCR reads, TCRdb lists one record per CDR3 protein. The sample has about 85,000 distinct CDR3 sequences, approximately 95% seen once. Looked up from germline, CDR1 is LGHNA and CDR2 is YSLEER. With 2 bases removed from V and 4 bases from J, the gap between germline ends came to 8 bases. The CDR3 sequence is 13 residues long.

Sequenced material: CD8+ T cells from PBMCs. This TCR was sampled from a human donor with Susac syndrome. The chain recombines TRBV4-3 with TRBJ2-5; D ambiguous. The CDR3 protein is CASSQIGGETQYF. In nucleotides, the CDR3 is TGCGCCAGCAGCCAAATCGGCGGAGAGACCCAGTACTTC.